This TCR beta chain was retrieved from a study of T cell changes during pregnancy in multiple sclerosis (dated by TCRdb to between 2018 and 2021). With regard to the full study: The study examined how the T cell repertoire changed over the course of pregnancy in women with multiple sclerosis.

As concerns this clone: Its specific antigen is unknown. No qualities accompany the bases; no much larger clone lies one base away.

Receptors were amplified or captured by the immunoSEQ multiplex PCR assay. TCRdb took this table from immuneACCESS and kept in-frame rearrangements with V and J called. Such tables lack part of the clones; where checked against another copy, unresolved V genes explain under half of the gap, and the rest is unexplained. The sample records tens of thousands of clones, 80% to 95% of which are singletons. Jointly, the top ten make up 0.99% of the sample. The input for sequencing was peripheral blood, taken after pregnancy. The receptor's source is a female donor with multiple sclerosis, enrolled in a pregnancy study.

The CDR3 reads CAWKVGSSNQPQHF. The sequence in DNA is TGTGCCTGGAAAGTGGGCAGTAGCAATCAGCCCCAGCATTTT. The receptor chain draws on TRBV30 and TRBJ1-5; the D gene is not confidently resolved. Trimming at the junction amounts to 4 bases on V and 0 bases on J, and the germline ends lie 10 bases apart. From the cysteine up to the phenylalanine, the CDR3 has a length of 14 residues. The entry retains the CDR3 DNA only, 42 bases that are in frame from base 1. CDR1 is given as GTSNPN and CDR2 as SVGIG, both from the germline V gene (reference sequence).